Each of the 22 T cell receptor beta chains below was sequenced from the same sample in a study of blood T cells in healthy people across ages. With a J-beta primer mix and a sample-barcoded 5' primer, a second PCR ran about 7 to 12 cycles. TCRdb ran MiXCR on the 5' RACE reads and lists one entry per CDR3 protein. The table includes around 1,800,000 distinct CDR3 sequences, 30% to 40% detected once. Specimen: blood. The source is a human donor in good health.

V and J are TRBV24-1 and TRBJ2-5; D ambiguous. Germline CDR1 reads KGHDR; CDR2 reads SFDVKD. V was shortened by 8 bases and J by 3 bases, with 12 bases between the two germline ends. The CDR3 has 13 residues. For the CDR3, the DNA is TGTGCCACCAAGCCCCCGCGAAAAGAGACCCAGTACTTC. This gives the protein CATKPPRKETQYF.

Notes on this clonotype: It is likely a read error, because the conserved phenylalanine at the end of the CDR3 is missing. V and J are TRBV30 and TRBJ2-1, with D perhaps being TRBD1 or TRBD2 (6 bases each). Per the germline V gene, CDR1 is GTSNPN and CDR2 is SVGIG (reference sequence). The CDR3 loop spans 15 amino acids. Trimming left V 0 bases short and J 2 bases short, with 11 bases between. The CDR3 sequence: CAWSVRGVAYNEQFV. Here the CDR3 DNA reads TGTGCCTGGAGTGTAAGGGGGGTTGCCTACAATGAGCAGTTCGTC.

This clonotype was detected only a few times. This sequence joins TRBV4-3 and TRBJ1-2; D remains ambiguous. V gave up 4 bases and J gave up 5 bases, with 14 bases separating them. CDR1 is LGHNA and CDR2 is YSLEER in the germline V gene. The CDR3 is 14 residues long. CDR3 in DNA: TGCGCCAGCAGCCCCGGGCCCCTGACGTATGGCTACACCTTC. Translation gives CASSPGPLTYGYTF.

The gene calls are TRBV12-3 or TRBV12-4 and TRBJ1-4; 9 nucleotides agree with TRBD1. This CDR3 is 14 amino acids long. Unmatched junction bases numbered 4, after V lost 6 bases and J lost 5 bases. The CDR3, as DNA: TGTGCCAGCAGATTGACAGGGGGAAATGAAAAACTGTTTTTT. It encodes CASRLTGGNEKLFF.

The CDR3 nucleotides are TGCGCCAGCAGCTTCTCGGCAGGGGAACAAGAGACCCAGTACTTC. Protein: CASSFSAGEQETQYF. The rearrangement joins TRBV5-1 to TRBJ2-5, with TRBD1 as a possible D gene (6 bases). Trimming took off 2 bases at V and 2 bases at J, with 13 bases between the two ends. The CDR3 spans 15 residues. Germline V gene sequence: CDR1 SGHRS, CDR2 YFSETQ.

This clonotype was observed a few times. The chain combines TRBV9 with TRBJ1-2; D gene unclear. This CDR3 comprises 15 residues. Looked up from germline, CDR1 is SGDLS and CDR2 is YYNGEE. Between the trimmed V and J ends, which lost 1 base and 8 bases, there was a span of 18 bases. The CDR3 nucleotides are TGTGCCAGCAGCGTACCTGGGTCCGGCTCAGAGGGCTACACCTTC. Translated: CASSVPGSGSEGYTF.

The chain is built from TRBV7-3 and TRBJ2-4; 7 bases map to TRBD1. Germline values: CDR1 SGHTA, CDR2 FQGTGA. J gave up 11 bases and V 2 bases, and 3 bases lay outside the gene matches. The CDR3 consists of 12 residues. The CDR3, as DNA: TGTGCCAGCAGCTTAGGGCAGGGGGTTCAGTACTTC. It encodes CASSLGQGVQYF.

This clonotype was seen a few times. The chain combines TRBV29-1 with TRBJ2-1; 9 nucleotides line up with TRBD2. The CDR3 loop spans 14 amino acids. V gave up 4 bases and J gave up 11 bases; unmatched junction bases: 12. Germline values: CDR1 SQVTM, CDR2 ANQGSEA. The CDR3, as DNA: TGCAGCGTTGTATCTAGCGGGGCTTTCCGGAAGCAGTTCTTC. Encoded protein: CSVVSSGAFRKQFF.

This clonotype showed up just a few times. Its ends do not fully match the called genes, so a read error is possible. The chain combines TRBV7-2 with TRBJ1-2; D is possibly TRBD1 (5 bases). The CDR3 covers 13 residues. Germline CDR1 reads SGHTA; CDR2 reads FQGNSA. Written as DNA, the CDR3 is TGTGCCAGCTCCCTTACTGGACACTATGACTACACCTTC. Its protein product is CASSLTGHYDYTF.

This clonotype was seen once. The V and J genes are TRBV5-1 and TRBJ2-7; D possibly corresponds to TRBD2 (6 bases). V was clipped by 4 bases and J by 0 bases, with 11 bases between them. The CDR3 is made up of 14 amino acids. Germline CDR1 reads SGHRS; CDR2 reads YFSETQ. The CDR3 nucleotides are TGCGCCAGCAGCCCCCGGACTAACTCCTACGAGCAGTACTTC. Translation gives CASSPRTNSYEQYF. The full variable domain, its missing parts supplied by reference TRBV5-1 and TRBJ2-7, is KAGVTQTPRYLIKTRGQQVTLSCSPISGHRSVSWYQQTPGQGLQFLFEYFSETQRNKGNFPGRFSGRQFSNSRSEMNVSTLELGDSALYLCASSPRTNSYEQYFGPGTRLTVT.

V gene TRBV4-2 combines with J gene TRBJ2-1; no clear D. V was trimmed by 4 bases and J by 5 bases, leaving 15 bases between them. The germline V gene encodes CDR1 LGHNA and CDR2 YNFKEQ. This CDR3 has 15 amino acids. For the CDR3, the DNA is TGTGCCAGCAGCCCCCCGGGCGGTCCTAACAATGAGCAGTTCTTC. Residues: CASSPPGGPNNEQFF.

A few counts support this clonotype. The J gene is TRBJ1-1, the V gene TRBV9, with D unresolved. The V and J ends lost 0 bases and 1 base respectively, with 10 bases between them. CDR1 SGDLS and CDR2 YYNGEE come from the germline V gene. The CDR3 is made up of 15 amino acids. CDR3 in amino acids: CASSVGVGRNTEAFF. The CDR3 DNA sequence: TGTGCCAGCAGCGTAGGTGTAGGGCGGAACACTGAAGCTTTCTTT.

Regarding this clonotype: This clone may be a read error of a much larger clone one base away. The chain recombines TRBV12-3 or TRBV12-4 with TRBJ2-1, with a weak D call TRBD2 (5 bases). This CDR3 region has 13 residues. CDR3 nucleotide sequence: TGTACCAGCAGTTCGGGAATATACAATGAGCAGTTCTTC. Amino acids: CTSSSGIYNEQFF.

This clonotype was detected once. The J gene is TRBJ2-5, the V gene TRBV20-1, with 8 bases fitting TRBD1. This CDR3 has 14 amino acids. CDR1 DFQATT and CDR2 SNEGSKA come from the germline V gene (reference sequence). Trimming cost V 4 bases and J 12 bases; bases outside gene matches: 16. The CDR3 DNA reads TGCAGTGCTACCGGACAGGGTTTGGGCTACGAGAAGTACTTC. Translated: CSATGQGLGYEKYF.

The CDR3 sequence is CASSQANMVSNEKLFF. CDR3 sequence (DNA): TGCGCCAGCAGCCAAGCTAATATGGTTTCTAATGAAAAACTGTTTTTT. The chain employs TRBV4-3 and TRBJ1-4; D unresolved. This CDR3 has 16 residues. With 1 base removed from V and 3 bases from J, the gap between germline ends came to 12 bases. Germline V gene lookup returns CDR1 LGHNA and CDR2 YSLEER.

The chain joins TRBV3-1 to TRBJ1-2; perhaps TRBD1 as D (6 bases). The V end was cut by 3 bases, the J end by 3 bases, with 17 bases between. Germline V gene data show CDR1 as LGHDT and CDR2 as YNNKEL (reference sequence). The CDR3 has 16 residues. The CDR3 nucleotides read TGTGCCAGCAGCCAGGCGGGCGTCAGGGGTGACTATGGCTACACCTTC. Translating gives CASSQAGVRGDYGYTF.

The sample holds a few counts of this clonotype. The rearrangement joins TRBV7-9 to TRBJ2-7, with D possibly being TRBD1 (6 bases). V lost 1 base and J lost 5, with 18 bases in between. The CDR3 totals 16 residues. Germline V gene data show CDR1 as SEHNR and CDR2 as FQNEAQ (reference sequence). DNA of the CDR3: TGTGCCAGCAGCTTAGGAACAGGGCGGGTTTCGGACGAGCAGTACTTC. It specifies CASSLGTGRVSDEQYF. The full variable domain, rest sourced from reference TRBV7-9 and TRBJ2-7, is DTGVSQNPRHKITKRGQNVTFRCDPISEHNRLYWYRQTLGQGPEFLTYFQNEAQLEKSRLLSDRFSAERPKGSFSTLEIQRTEQGDSAMYLCASSLGTGRVSDEQYFGPGTRLTVT.

Note on this clonotype: One junction end does not reproduce the germline sequence, and a read error may be involved. The chain couples TRBV11-3 to TRBJ2-1; possibly TRBD1 for D (7 bases). This CDR3 region has 15 residues. The germline V gene encodes CDR1 SGHNT and CDR2 YENEEA. The CDR3 DNA reads TGTGCCAGCAGCCAGGGGGGTAGCTCCTGCAATGAGCAGTTCTTC. Residues: CASSQGGSSCNEQFF.

This clonotype was seen a few times. The rearrangement uses TRBV10-3 and TRBJ1-1; D is unclear. The germline gives CDR1 ENHRY, CDR2 SYGVKD. Trimming cost V 7 bases and J 1 base, with 7 bases left between them. The CDR3 is made up of 12 amino acids. In DNA, the CDR3 is TGTGCCATCAAGGGAGAGAACACTGAAGCTTTCTTT. Its translation: CAIKGENTEAFF.

The rearrangement uses TRBV7-2 and TRBJ1-6; 7 bases are a match to TRBD1. CDR3 size: 15 residues. Trimming took 4 bases from V and 6 from J; bases not matched to a gene: 6. CDR1 SGHTA and CDR2 FQGNSA come from the germline V gene. The CDR3 DNA sequence: TGTGCCAGCAGCTCCCCGGGACAGCTTAATTCACCCCTCCACTTT. It yields the protein CASSSPGQLNSPLHF.

V is TRBV7-2 and J is TRBJ1-2, with D tentatively TRBD1 (5 bases). There are 14 residues in the CDR3. Germline V gene sequence: CDR1 SGHTA, CDR2 FQGNSA. V lost 6 bases and J 1 base, leaving 12 bases between the germline ends. Here the CDR3 DNA reads TGTGCCAGCAGAATAGCAGACAGTAACTATGGCTACACCTTC. It specifies CASRIADSNYGYTF.

There are a few counts of this clonotype. The rearrangement uses TRBV20-1 and TRBJ2-7; D is undetermined. The CDR3 consists of 14 residues. Germline V gene data show CDR1 as DFQATT and CDR2 as SNEGSKA (reference sequence). V dropped 2 bases and J dropped 0 bases, with 11 bases sitting between them. The CDR3 DNA sequence: TGCAGTGCTAGACGCCGAAGCCTCTCCTACGAGCAGTACTTC. Amino acid sequence: CSARRRSLSYEQYF.